This T cell receptor beta chain was identified in a study of OX40 agonist ivuxolimab in advanced cancers. The wider study: Treatment of patients was with ivuxolimab, an agonistic anti-OX40 (CD134) antibody. At under 85% male, the cohort had a mean age of 60 years, ranging from roughly 23 to 80.

TCRdb's table, derived via immunoSEQ multiplex PCR, lists solely in-frame clones and lacks some. The sample has about 27,000 clones; over 85% are singletons. Autoimmune disease history or systemic immunosuppression excluded patients. Samples of blood were obtained at baseline, on cycle 4 day 1, and on cycle 7 day 1. This receptor was obtained from an adult with an advanced solid tumor such as melanoma, head and neck, liver or kidney cancer. Source: CD4+ or CD8+ T cells sorted from blood, taken in a trial of the OX40 agonist ivuxolimab.

Written as DNA, the CDR3 is TGCGCCAGCAGCCAAGAGAGGGGAGCGGGAGGGAGCTACGAGCAGTACTTC. Its protein is CASSQERGAGGSYEQYF. The rearrangement uses TRBV4-1 and TRBJ2-7, with TRBD2 matching over 10 bases. After removal of 0 bases from V and 3 bases from J, the junction contained 8 bases not matched to a gene. Germline V lookup: CDR1 MGHRA, CDR2 YSYEKL. The CDR3 contains 17 residues.